Following are 30 T cell receptor beta chains from one sample sequenced in a study of identical twins. A single record per CDR3 protein comes from TCRdb applying MiXCR to the 5' RACE reads. The data contain some 300,000 distinct CDR3 sequences, 12% of them seen just once; the ten biggest clones take up around 7.2%. The sample was also reused in another study, on yellow fever vaccine responses in identical twins.

Sequencing was performed on CD8+ T cells sorted from blood. Every receptor here comes from a woman between 18 and 29 years old in good health.

The rearrangement links TRBV25-1 to TRBJ2-5; no clear D gene. The CDR3 length is 15 residues. Trimming cost V 2 bases and J 1 base, with 11 bases left between them. Germline-derived CDR1 and CDR2 are MGHDK and SYGVNS. CDR3 loop: CASSEAPRIQETQYF. CDR3 in DNA: TGTGCCAGCAGTGAAGCCCCACGAATCCAAGAGACCCAGTACTTC.

The genes are TRBV7-2 and TRBJ2-7; D unclear. Germline V lookup: CDR1 SGHTA, CDR2 FQGNSA. The CDR3 totals 15 residues. V lost 3 bases and J lost 2, with 14 bases in between. This CDR3 is CASSLSPTAPYEQYF. The CDR3 DNA follows: TGTGCCAGCAGCTTGAGCCCCACCGCCCCCTACGAGCAGTACTTC. The full variable domain, in which reference TRBV7-2 and TRBJ2-7 provide the parts outside the CDR3, is GAGVSQSPSNKVTEKGKDVELRCDPISGHTALYWYRQSLGQGLEFLIYFQGNSAPDKSGLPSDRFSAERTGGSVSTLTIQRTQQEDSAVYLCASSLSPTAPYEQYFGPGTRLTVT.

This clonotype turned up a few times. The chain links TRBV29-1 to TRBJ2-4, with a tentative D call TRBD1 (5 bases). With 3 bases removed from V and 8 bases from J, the gap between germline ends came to 14 bases. This CDR3 is 13 amino acids long. Looked up from germline, CDR1 is SQVTM and CDR2 is ANQGSEA. This chain's CDR3 is CSVELQGGHIQYF. Written as DNA, the CDR3 is TGCAGCGTTGAGTTGCAGGGTGGGCACATTCAGTACTTC.

The V and J genes are TRBV6-5 and TRBJ2-2; no definite D call. The CDR3 sequence is 14 residues long. Trimming stripped 3 bases from V and 4 bases from J, with 9 bases between. Germline loops: CDR1 MNHEY, CDR2 SVGAGI. The CDR3 sequence: CASSYYPGTGELFF. CDR3 in DNA: TGTGCCAGCAGTTATTATCCCGGCACCGGGGAGCTGTTTTTT.

The genes are TRBV3-1 and TRBJ2-6; D unclear. The CDR3 sequence is 17 residues long. Trimming took 0 bases from V and 2 from J, leaving 11 bases between them. Germline V gene lookup returns CDR1 LGHDT and CDR2 YNNKEL (reference sequence). The DNA of the CDR3 is TGTGCCAGCAGCCAAGATCAGGCCGTGACTGGGGCCAACGTCCTGACTTTC. Translating gives CASSQDQAVTGANVLTF.

This clonotype was observed many times. This chain uses TRBV29-1 with TRBJ2-2, with TRBD1 matching 8 bases. This CDR3 spans 15 amino acids. Losses at the gene ends were 0 bases for V and 4 bases for J; bases not matched to a gene: 4. Germline V gene data show CDR1 as SQVTM and CDR2 as ANQGSEA. CDR3 protein: CSVEEDRVGTGELFF. CDR3 in DNA: TGCAGCGTTGAAGAGGACAGGGTGGGCACCGGGGAGCTGTTTTTT.

The chain links TRBV12-3 or TRBV12-4 to TRBJ2-2; 7 bases map to TRBD1. Losses at the gene ends were 3 bases for V and 3 bases for J; bases not matched to a gene: 1. CDR3 length: 14 residues. The CDR3: CASSFGQDTGELFF. CDR3 sequence (DNA): TGTGCCAGCAGTTTTGGACAGGACACCGGGGAGCTGTTTTTT.

The gene calls are TRBV14 and TRBJ2-6; D is perhaps TRBD1 or TRBD2 (7 bases each). V dropped 1 base and J dropped 0 bases, with 13 bases sitting between them. Germline V gene lookup returns CDR1 SGHDN and CDR2 FVKESK. This CDR3 is 18 amino acids long. In DNA, the CDR3 is TGTGCCAGCAGCCAAGGTGGGAGGGGGCTCTCTGGGGCCAACGTCCTGACTTTC. It codes for CASSQGGRGLSGANVLTF.

This clonotype was seen a few times. V and J are TRBV5-6 and TRBJ1-6, with D possibly TRBD1 on 6 matching bases. The CDR3 extends over 12 amino acids. The germline V and J ends were trimmed by 4 bases and 12 bases, with 11 bases remaining between them. Per germline, CDR1 SGHDT and CDR2 YYEEEE. The CDR3 reads CASSGQFEPLHF. Here the CDR3 DNA reads TGTGCCAGCAGCGGACAGTTCGAACCCCTCCACTTT.

This clonotype was detected a few times. The chain joins TRBV2 to TRBJ2-1, with 7 bases aligning to TRBD1. Trimming took 6 bases from V and 3 from J; bases not matched to a gene: 11. CDR1 is SNHLY, CDR2 FYNNEI, per germline. The CDR3 sequence is 16 residues long. CDR3 loop: CASRPGQELYYNEQFF. CDR3 bases: TGTGCCAGCAGACCCGGACAGGAGCTGTACTACAATGAGCAGTTCTTC. Supplemented by reference TRBV2 and TRBJ2-1, the full variable domain reads EPEVTQTPSHQVTQMGQEVILRCVPISNHLYFYWYRQILGQKVEFLVSFYNNEISEKSEIFDDQFSVERPDGSNFTLKIRSTKLEDSAMYFCASRPGQELYYNEQFFGPGTRLTVL.

This clonotype was seen repeatedly, ten times or more. The rearrangement uses TRBV7-9 and TRBJ2-3; no firm D call. Per germline, CDR1 SEHNR and CDR2 FQNEAQ (reference sequence). CDR3 size: 12 residues. CDR3 bases: TGTGTCACGGCGGAACTCACAGATACGCAGTATTTT. Protein: CVTAELTDTQYF.

The count of this clonotype is one. The rearrangement joins TRBV3-1 to TRBJ1-6; 9 nucleotides agree with TRBD1. CDR1 and CDR2 (germline): LGHDT, YNNKEL (reference sequence). The CDR3 spans 14 residues. J gave up 8 bases and V 6 bases, and 5 bases lay outside the gene matches. The CDR3 reads CASRDRGSDSPLHF. As DNA, the CDR3 is TGTGCCAGCAGAGACAGGGGGTCTGATTCACCCCTCCACTTT.

With regard to this clonotype: The junction and the germline gene differ at one end; a read error may be behind it. The V and J genes are TRBV2 and TRBJ2-3; 14 nucleotides line up with TRBD2. The germline V gene encodes CDR1 SNHLY and CDR2 FYNNEI. This CDR3 has 18 residues. CDR3 coding DNA: TGTGCCATCAGTTCGGGACTAGCGGGAGAGTGGGGCACAGATACGCAGTATTTT. It translates to CAISSGLAGEWGTDTQYF.

The CDR3: CASSKPSLGTDTQYF. CDR3 DNA: TGTGCCAGCAGTAAGCCCTCCCTGGGCACAGATACGCAGTATTTT. V is TRBV28 and J is TRBJ2-3; D is undetermined. There are 15 residues in the CDR3. Germline V gives CDR1 MDHEN, CDR2 SYDVKM. Trimming left V 5 bases short and J 1 base short, with 13 bases between.

This clonotype was seen a few times. The rearrangement uses TRBV2 and TRBJ2-7; no clear D. The CDR3 length is 12 residues. Deletions cut 7 bases from V and 2 bases from J, with 9 bases between. Germline V gives CDR1 SNHLY, CDR2 FYNNEI. This chain's CDR3 is CASIGPPYEQYF. CDR3 bases: TGTGCCAGCATAGGTCCCCCCTACGAGCAGTACTTC.

This sequence joins TRBV28 and TRBJ2-5; TRBD1 aligns across 7 bases. This CDR3 spans 14 amino acids. The V and J ends lost 6 bases and 5 bases, in that order; junction bases with no gene match: 9. Germline V gene sequence: CDR1 MDHEN, CDR2 SYDVKM. The CDR3 DNA follows: TGTGCCAGCAGCAATGGACAGGCCCGGGAGACCCAGTACTTC. As protein: CASSNGQARETQYF.

This rearrangement joins TRBV29-1 to TRBJ2-2, with D unresolved. CDR1 and CDR2 (germline): SQVTM, ANQGSEA. Trimming removed 4 bases from V and 4 bases from J, with 7 bases in between. There are 12 residues in the CDR3. The CDR3 here is CSVVSGTGELFF. The CDR3 nucleotides read TGCAGCGTTGTGTCGGGCACCGGGGAGCTGTTTTTT.

This clonotype was seen only a few times. The chain recombines TRBV28 with TRBJ2-3, with TRBD2 identical over 14 bases. The CDR3 is 17 residues long. J gave up 4 bases and V 4 bases, and 7 bases lay outside the gene matches. Looked up from germline, CDR1 is MDHEN and CDR2 is SYDVKM. The CDR3 DNA reads TGTGCCAGCAGTTACGAAGGGACTAGCGGGAGCGCAGATACGCAGTATTTT. It specifies CASSYEGTSGSADTQYF. The variable domain in full, completed from reference TRBV28 and TRBJ2-3, reads DVKVTQSSRYLVKRTGEKVFLECVQDMDHENMFWYRQDPGLGLRLIYFSYDVKMKEKGDIPEGYSVSREKKERFSLILESASTNQTSMYLCASSYEGTSGSADTQYFGPGTRLTVL.

This chain links TRBV9 with TRBJ2-1; TRBD1 agrees at 8 bases. The CDR3 extends over 19 amino acids. The germline gives CDR1 SGDLS, CDR2 YYNGEE. J gave up 0 bases and V 4 bases, and 15 bases lay outside the gene matches. CDR3 sequence reads: CASSTVVHRGRSSYNEQFF. The CDR3 DNA reads TGTGCCAGCAGCACAGTGGTCCACAGGGGGAGAAGCTCCTACAATGAGCAGTTCTTC.

The table lists this clonotype with a count of one. The CDR3: CASSNWKDTEAFF. The CDR3, as DNA: TGTGCCAGCAGTAACTGGAAGGACACTGAAGCTTTCTTT. The V gene is TRBV6-1, the J gene TRBJ1-1; no firm D call. Germline lookup yields CDR1 MNHNS and CDR2 SASEGT. V lost 5 bases and J lost 3, with 10 bases in between. The CDR3 sequence is 13 residues long.

J is TRBJ2-7 and V is TRBV20-1, with no clear D. The V gene's germline CDR1 is DFQATT and CDR2 SNEGSKA (reference sequence). V gave up 3 bases and J gave up 0 bases, with 15 bases separating them. The CDR3 is 15 residues long. This CDR3 is CSASPAAGSSYEQYV. DNA for the CDR3: TGCAGTGCTAGCCCGGCCGCCGGAAGCTCCTACGAGCAGTACGTC.

The chain uses TRBV13 and TRBJ2-1; TRBD2 agrees at 9 bases. Germline V gene lookup returns CDR1 PRHDT and CDR2 FYEKMQ (reference sequence). The V and J ends lost 7 bases and 4 bases, in that order; junction bases with no gene match: 11. The CDR3 totals 16 residues. In DNA, the CDR3 is TGTGCCAGCACCGAATTATCTAGCGGGGCGTACAATGAGCAGTTCTTC. Translating it yields CASTELSSGAYNEQFF. Drawing the rest from reference TRBV13 and TRBJ2-1, the complete variable domain is AAGVIQSPRHLIKEKRETATLKCYPIPRHDTVYWYQQGPGQDPQFLISFYEKMQSDKGSIPDRFSAQQFSDYHSELNMSSLELGDSALYFCASTELSSGAYNEQFFGPGTRLTVL.

This rearrangement joins TRBV7-8 to TRBJ2-1; 12 bases are shared with TRBD2. The CDR3 is 16 residues long. Looked up from germline, CDR1 is SGHVS and CDR2 is FQNEAQ. The J segment lost 7 bases and the V segment lost 5 bases, leaving 9 bases of the junction unmatched. The CDR3 here is CASSQELAGGLNEQFF. The CDR3 DNA follows: TGTGCCAGCAGCCAAGAACTAGCGGGGGGTCTAAATGAGCAGTTCTTC. The full variable domain, completed using reference TRBV7-8 and TRBJ2-1, is GAGVSQSPRYKVAKRGQDVALRCDPISGHVSLFWYQQALGQGPEFLTYFQNEAQLDKSGLPSDRFFAERPEGSVSTLKIQRTQQEDSAVYLCASSQELAGGLNEQFFGPGTRLTVL.

This clonotype has more than one count but fewer than ten. The gene calls are TRBV27 and TRBJ2-7, with TRBD1 matching 10 bases. V shed 2 bases, J shed 4 bases, and the junction held 8 bases outside the gene matches. This CDR3 contains 16 residues. Germline-derived CDR1 and CDR2 are MNHEY and SMNVEV (reference sequence). CDR3 in amino acids: CASSLGRDRGLYEQYV. The CDR3 DNA reads TGTGCCAGCAGTTTAGGGCGGGACAGGGGTTTATACGAGCAGTACGTC.

Points on this clonotype: The junction differs from germline at one of its ends, possibly a read error. The chain couples TRBV4-1 to TRBJ1-6; a possible D gene is TRBD1 (5 bases). Germline CDR1 is MGHRA and CDR2 is YSYEKL. This CDR3 spans 17 amino acids. The CDR3, as DNA: TGCGCCAGCAGCCAAGATCAGGGTCGACTCCATAATTCGCCCCTCCACTTT. Amino acids: CASSQDQGRLHNSPLHF.

This clonotype was observed a few times. The rearrangement joins TRBV12-3 or TRBV12-4 to TRBJ2-1, with TRBD1 matching over 8 bases. With V trimmed by 5 bases and J by 2 bases, 5 bases remained unmatched. CDR3 size: 15 residues. The CDR3 DNA reads as TGTGCCAGCAGTACCCCGACAGGGGCCTACAATGAGCAGTTCTTC. Translation: CASSTPTGAYNEQFF.

V and J are TRBV27 and TRBJ2-3; D call uncertain. This CDR3 spans 13 amino acids. The V end was cut by 1 base, the J end by 2 bases, with 4 bases between. The germline gives CDR1 MNHEY, CDR2 SMNVEV (reference sequence). CDR3 amino acids: CASSLYPTDTQYF. DNA for the CDR3: TGTGCCAGCAGTTTATATCCCACAGATACGCAGTATTTT.

The chain links TRBV15 to TRBJ2-5, with TRBD1 as a possible D gene (5 bases). The CDR3 sequence is 12 residues long. V lost 5 bases to trimming and J lost 5 bases, with 9 bases between them. Germline CDR1 reads LNHNV; CDR2 reads YYDKDF (reference sequence). The CDR3 loop is CATSDGAETQYF. CDR3 sequence (DNA): TGTGCCACCAGCGATGGGGCGGAGACCCAGTACTTC.

In this sample, this clonotype turned up once. The rearrangement links TRBV5-1 to TRBJ2-6; D remains ambiguous. The ends were cut back, 0 bases at V and 0 bases at J, with 13 bases in the middle. CDR3 length: 18 residues. Looked up from germline, CDR1 is SGHRS and CDR2 is YFSETQ. CDR3 bases: TGCGCCAGCAGCTTGGCTGGGGTACCAATCTCTGGGGCCAACGTCCTGACTTTC. Its translation: CASSLAGVPISGANVLTF.

This rearrangement joins TRBV28 to TRBJ1-6; TRBD1 aligns across 7 bases. Trimming removed 5 bases from V and 5 bases from J; junction bases left unmatched: 6. Looked up from germline, CDR1 is MDHEN and CDR2 is SYDVKM. The length of the CDR3 is 15 residues. The CDR3 nucleotides read TGTGCCAGCAGTATGACAGGGAATAATAATTCACCCCTCCACTTT. Its translation: CASSMTGNNNSPLHF. Full variable domain (outside the CDR3, taken from reference TRBV28 and TRBJ1-6): DVKVTQSSRYLVKRTGEKVFLECVQDMDHENMFWYRQDPGLGLRLIYFSYDVKMKEKGDIPEGYSVSREKKERFSLILESASTNQTSMYLCASSMTGNNNSPLHFGNGTRLTVT.